The subject of this entry is one T cell receptor (beta chain). In the authors' workflow: Reference gene primers were amplified, and this amplification served to estimate nucleated cell counts. Sequencing used immunoSEQ multiplex PCR; TCRdb keeps in-frame clones, though not all of them. V, J and clone size are taken as reported in that table, and D and trimming were inferred from the DNA itself. The sample includes around 94,000 clones, about nine tenths of them seen just once. The record originates from a study of blood T cell repertoires in COVID-19. Study-wide context: Whether acute or convalescent, the COVID-19 samples came from the United States, Italy and Spain. PBMCs, B-cell-depleted T cells, or T cells provided the cDNA or gDNA that made up the material.

Germline CDR1 reads SGHRS; CDR2 reads YFSETQ. Trimming cost V 1 base and J 1 base, with 23 bases left between them. The CDR3 is 19 amino acids. The sequencing sample was made of peripheral blood. The TCR was taken from a man between 18 and 29 years old with acute or convalescent COVID-19. The V and J genes are TRBV5-1 and TRBJ1-2; a weak D match, TRBD1 (6 bases). CDR3 nucleotide sequence: TGCGCCAGCAGCTTGCTCCAAGCGGGGGCAGGTGGGGATAACTATGGCTACACCTTC. As protein: CASSLLQAGAGGDNYGYTF.